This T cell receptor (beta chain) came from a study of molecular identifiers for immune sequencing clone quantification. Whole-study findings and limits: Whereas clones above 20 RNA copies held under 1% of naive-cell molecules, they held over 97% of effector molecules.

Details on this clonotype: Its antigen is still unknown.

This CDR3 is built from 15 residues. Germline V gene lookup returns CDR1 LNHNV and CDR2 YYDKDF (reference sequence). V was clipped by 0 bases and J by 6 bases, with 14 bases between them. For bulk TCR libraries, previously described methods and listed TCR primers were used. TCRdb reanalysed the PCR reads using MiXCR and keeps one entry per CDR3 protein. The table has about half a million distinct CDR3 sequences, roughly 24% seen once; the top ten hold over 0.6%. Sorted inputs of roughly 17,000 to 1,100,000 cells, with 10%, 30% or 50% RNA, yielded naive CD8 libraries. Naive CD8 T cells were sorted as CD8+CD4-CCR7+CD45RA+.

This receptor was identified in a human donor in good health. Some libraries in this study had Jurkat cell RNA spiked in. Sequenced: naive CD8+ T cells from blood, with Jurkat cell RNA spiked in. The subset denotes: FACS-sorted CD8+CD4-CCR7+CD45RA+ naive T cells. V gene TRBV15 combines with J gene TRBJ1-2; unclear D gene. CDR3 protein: CATSRDRSRLDGYTF. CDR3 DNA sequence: TGTGCCACCAGCAGAGATCGAAGCCGGCTGGATGGCTACACCTTC. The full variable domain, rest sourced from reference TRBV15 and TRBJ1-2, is DAMVIQNPRYQVTQFGKPVTLSCSQTLNHNVMYWYQQKSSQAPKLLFHYYDKDFNNEADTPDNFQSRRPNTSFCFLDIRSPGLGDTAMYLCATSRDRSRLDGYTFGSGTRLTVV.